A selection of T cell receptor beta chains follows, all from one sample in a study of brain T cells in children with intractable seizures. The table came from immunoSEQ multiplex PCR; TCRdb's copy has only in-frame clones and leaves some out. The sample lists 88,000 or so clones; more than 75% were seen once. The source was peripheral blood, collected at surgery. The receptors come from a girl aged 2-10 years with Rasmussen encephalitis and intractable seizures. CDR3s include the opening cysteine and the closing phenylalanine or tryptophan. A D gene is named only where the DNA matches it firmly. Only some rows state a clone size, as once, few, many or a class for expanded clones.

abundance	v_gene	d_gene	j_gene	CDR3nt	CDR3aa
few	TRBV3-1/TRBV3-2	-	TRBJ1-1	TGTGCCAGCAGCCAAGTCGAGAGGGAAGCTTTCTTT	CASSQVEREAFF
-	TRBV19	-	TRBJ2-2	TGTGCCTCCACGTACAGGGATTTGGTCGGGGAGCTGTTTTTT	CASTYRDLVGELFF
-	TRBV11-3	-	TRBJ1-6	TGTGCCAGCAGCTCTGGACCCGCTCAACCCCTCCACTTT	CASSSGPAQPLHF
-	TRBV12-3/TRBV12-4	-	TRBJ1-3	TGTGCCAGCAGTTTAGTAAGAAACACCATATATTTT	CASSLVRNTIYF
-	TRBV3-1/TRBV3-2	TRBD2	TRBJ2-7	TGTGCCAGCAGCCAGGGGACTAGCGGTAAGCAGTACTTC	CASSQGTSGKQYF
once	TRBV20-1	-	TRBJ2-7	TGCAGTGCAACCGACCCCTACGAGCAGTACTTC	CSATDPYEQYF
-	TRBV7-9	-	TRBJ1-3	TGTGCCAGCAGCCTCACAGACTCTGGAAACACCATATATTTT	CASSLTDSGNTIYF
-	TRBV30	-	TRBJ1-2	TGTGCCTGGAGTGTACCCTATGACAATTACTATGGCTACACCTTC	CAWSVPYDNYYGYTF
once	TRBV19	-	TRBJ1-1	TGTGCCAGTACCATAAGGGGTACGGCTTTCTTT	CASTIRGTAFF
-	TRBV5-1	-	TRBJ2-2	TGCGCCAGCAGCCAGGCAGGGACCGGGGAGCTGTTTTTT	CASSQAGTGELFF
-	TRBV7-3	-	TRBJ2-3	TGTGCCAGCAGCTTAAACCCCGCGGGGACGCAGTATTTT	CASSLNPAGTQYF
once	TRBV15	-	TRBJ2-5	TGTGCCACCAGCAACCCAGCTGAGGTTCAAGAGACCCAGTACTTC	CATSNPAEVQETQYF
-	TRBV2	-	TRBJ1-2	TGTGCCAGCAACGGCCTGGGAGAAGCTAACTATGGCTACACCTTC	CASNGLGEANYGYTF
-	TRBV30	-	TRBJ2-7	TGTGCCTGGAGTGTAGGCAGGGCCTACGAGCAGTACTTC	CAWSVGRAYEQYF
-	TRBV27	-	TRBJ1-2	TGTGCCAGCAGCTTACAGGAGAACTATGGCTACACCTTC	CASSLQENYGYTF
-	TRBV6-4	-	TRBJ2-2	TGTGCCAGCAGTGAGTCTTGGCCGGCCTACACCGGGGAGCTGTTTTTT	CASSESWPAYTGELFF
once	TRBV4-2	-	TRBJ2-7	TGTGCCAGCAGCAGTTGGGGACCGATCTCCTACGAGCAGTACTTC	CASSSWGPISYEQYF
-	TRBV30	-	TRBJ1-1	TGTGCCTGGAGTGTACCTTGGGGAACGACTGAAGCTTTCTTT	CAWSVPWGTTEAFF
-	TRBV19	-	TRBJ1-3	TGTGCCAGTACAAACCAGAGACACTCTGGAAACACCATATATTTT	CASTNQRHSGNTIYF
-	TRBV25-1	-	TRBJ1-1	TGTGCCAGCAGTGCTCCAGAATGGGGGGTTGGCACTGAAGCTTTCTTT	CASSAPEWGVGTEAFF
-	TRBV5-1	-	TRBJ2-2	TGCGCCAGCAGCTTGGCGGACACCGGGGAGCTGTTTTTT	CASSLADTGELFF